This T cell receptor (beta chain) is from a study of blood T cell repertoires in COVID-19. Study-wide background: PBMCs, B-cell-depleted T cells, or T cells provided the cDNA or gDNA that made up the material.

In the study's own analysis: Estimated nucleated cell counts came from reference gene primer amplification. Method: immunoSEQ multiplex PCR; TCRdb's copy keeps in-frame clones and lacks some. V and J calls and clone size are those listed in that table; D and trimming were worked out from the DNA. The sample yields about 120,000 clones, nearly 90% seen once. Material: peripheral blood. The sequence derives from a woman in her sixties or seventies with COVID-19, enrolled during active disease.

The CDR3 protein is CASSQDRDRSNSPLHF. The CDR3 DNA reads as TGCGCCAGCAGCCAAGACCGGGACAGGTCTAATTCACCCCTCCACTTT. The rearrangement links TRBV4-3 to TRBJ1-6; the match to TRBD1 covers 8 bases. The CDR3 extends over 16 amino acids. V gave up 0 bases and J gave up 6 bases; unmatched junction bases: 4. Germline V CDR1 and CDR2: LGHNA, YSLEER.